The 13 T cell receptor beta chains listed next were all sequenced from one sample in a study of blood T cell repertoires in COVID-19. Some clones are missing from TCRdb's copy, which holds only in-frame ones; the method was immunoSEQ multiplex PCR. Of under 200,000 clones in the sample, roughly 83% were seen once. What was sequenced was peripheral blood. The receptors derive from a woman between 55 and 75 years old with acute or convalescent COVID-19.

The CDR3 bases are TGTGCCAGCAGGGAGCGACGGTATGGCTACACCTTC. This translates into CASRERRYGYTF. V is TRBV6-5 and J is TRBJ1-2; no clear D gene. Looked up from germline, CDR1 is MNHEY and CDR2 is SVGAGI. V was pared by 6 bases and J by 5 bases, with 10 bases between. This CDR3 has 12 residues.

The gene calls are TRBV25-1 and TRBJ1-4, with 9 bases matching TRBD1. The V segment lost 0 bases and the J segment 8 bases; nucleotides outside the gene matches: 7. Germline CDR1 reads MGHDK; CDR2 reads SYGVNS. This CDR3 region has 16 residues. CDR3 region: CASSEYGDRVREKLFF. The CDR3 nucleotides are TGTGCCAGCAGTGAATATGGGGACAGGGTACGAGAAAAACTGTTTTTT. The full variable domain, in which reference TRBV25-1 and TRBJ1-4 provide the parts outside the CDR3, is EADIYQTPRYLVIGTGKKITLECSQTMGHDKMYWYQQDPGMELHLIHYSYGVNSTEKGDLSSESTVSRIRTEHFPLTLESARPSHTSQYLCASSEYGDRVREKLFFGSGTQLSVL.

There are a few counts of this clone. The chain joins TRBV2 to TRBJ1-5; 8 nucleotides match TRBD1. This CDR3 has 14 residues. J gave up 7 bases and V 6 bases, and 8 bases lay outside the gene matches. CDR1 SNHLY and CDR2 FYNNEI come from the germline V gene. The CDR3 DNA reads TGTGCCAGCAGCCTCAGGGGGCTGGGACAGCCCCAGCATTTT. It translates to CASSLRGLGQPQHF.

The chain has TRBV3-1 (or the pseudogene TRBV3-2) and TRBJ1-1; weak D call: TRBD1 (6 bases). There are 14 residues in the CDR3. CDR1 is LGHDT and CDR2 is YNNKEL in the germline V gene (reference sequence). V lost 2 bases, J lost 4 bases, and 11 bases lay in between. The CDR3 DNA is TGTGCCAGCAGCCAATTGACAGGAACCACTGAAGCTTTCTTT. Encoded protein: CASSQLTGTTEAFF.

This chain uses TRBV6-6 with TRBJ2-7, with 12 bases aligning to TRBD2. From germline, CDR1 is MNHNY and CDR2 SVGAGI (reference sequence). Losses at the gene ends were 7 bases for V and 2 bases for J; bases not matched to a gene: 9. The CDR3 extends over 16 amino acids. CDR3 coding DNA: TGTGCCAGCACCTTACGGACTAGCGGGGTGACCTACGAGCAGTACTTC. The encoded protein is CASTLRTSGVTYEQYF.

This chain links TRBV9 with TRBJ1-2; 9 bases are shared with TRBD1. J lost 8 bases, V lost 4 bases, and 6 bases had no gene match. The CDR3 totals 13 residues. Germline CDR1 SGDLS, CDR2 YYNGEE. The CDR3 protein is CASSLDRGGGYTF. CDR3 sequence (DNA): TGTGCCAGCAGCCTAGACAGGGGGGGAGGCTACACCTTC.

The rearrangement links TRBV19 to TRBJ2-4, with D possibly matching TRBD2 (6 bases). Germline V gene sequence: CDR1 LNHDA, CDR2 SQIVND (reference sequence). CDR3 length equals 14 residues. V was shortened by 3 bases and J by 3 bases, with 9 bases between the two germline ends. The CDR3 protein is CASSIVADKNIQYF. In DNA, the CDR3 is TGTGCCAGTAGTATTGTAGCGGACAAAAACATTCAGTACTTC.

This sequence joins TRBV7-2 and TRBJ1-4; possible D gene TRBD1, 5 bases. CDR3 size: 14 residues. V was pared by 5 bases and J by 8 bases, with 15 bases between. Germline V gene sequence: CDR1 SGHTA, CDR2 FQGNSA. This CDR3 is CASSPAPGVEKLFF. In nucleotides, the CDR3 is TGTGCCAGCAGCCCCGCCCCGGGGGTCGAAAAACTGTTTTTT.

This clone was seen a few times. V usage is TRBV7-9 and J usage is TRBJ1-6; 9 bases are shared with TRBD1. The CDR3 contains 16 residues. Looked up from germline, CDR1 is SEHNR and CDR2 is FQNEAQ (reference sequence). The V segment lost 5 bases and the J segment 4 bases; nucleotides outside the gene matches: 6. DNA of the CDR3: TGTGCCAGCAGCCGAGGGACAGGGTTTTATAATTCACCCCTCCACTTT. Protein: CASSRGTGFYNSPLHF.

The chain recombines TRBV6-2 or TRBV6-3 with TRBJ2-1; TRBD2 matches at 8 bases. CDR1 MNHEY and CDR2 SVGEGT come from the germline V gene. This CDR3 contains 16 residues. Losses at the gene ends were 5 bases for V and 1 base for J; bases not matched to a gene: 7. CDR3 nucleotides: TGTGCCAGCAGTACCACCATAGCGGGGTCCTACAATGAGCAGTTCTTC. Its translation is CASSTTIAGSYNEQFF.

The chain joins TRBV29-1 to TRBJ1-3; 7 bases match TRBD1. The V gene's germline CDR1 is SQVTM and CDR2 ANQGSEA. Trimming at V came to 6 bases and at J to 3 bases, leaving 8 bases not matched to a gene. The CDR3 is 14 amino acids. The CDR3 nucleotides are TGCAGCGTGGAAATTACAGGGGTTGGAAACACCATATATTTT. Its translation is CSVEITGVGNTIYF.

This clone was found once. This chain joins TRBV3-1 (or the pseudogene TRBV3-2) and TRBJ2-7, with TRBD2 matching 7 bases. This CDR3 is built from 15 residues. Germline V gene sequence: CDR1 LGHDT, CDR2 YNNKEL (reference sequence). V trimming: 4 bases; J trimming: 7 bases; junction bases outside the gene matches: 13. CDR3 sequence reads: CASSPALGRGREQYF. The DNA for the CDR3 is TGTGCCAGCAGCCCCGCTTTGGGGCGGGGGAGGGAGCAGTACTTC.

CDR3 bases: TGTGCCAGCAGCCCCCCCGGGACAGGGGGTAAGGAGCAGTACTTC. Amino acids: CASSPPGTGGKEQYF. This sequence joins TRBV7-3 and TRBJ2-7, with 11 bases matching TRBD1. The CDR3 loop spans 15 amino acids. The ends lost 5 bases at V and 7 bases at J; junction bases unmatched: 10. CDR1 and CDR2 (germline): SGHTA, FQGTGA.